This passage covers 10 T cell receptor beta chains from one sample sequenced in a study of blood T cell repertoires in COVID-19. Assay: immunoSEQ multiplex PCR; the TCRdb copy retains only in-frame clones and omits some. The sample consists of 200,000 or so clones, more than 75% of them appearing once. Sequenced sample: peripheral blood. All receptors come from a man older than 75 with acute or convalescent COVID-19.

The chain recombines TRBV19 with TRBJ2-1; 8 bases align to TRBD2. This CDR3 is built from 15 residues. V lost 1 base and J lost 9; bases outside the gene matches: 8. Germline V gene lookup returns CDR1 LNHDA and CDR2 SQIVND (reference sequence). CDR3 region: CASSIGAAGVAEQFF. In DNA, the CDR3 is TGTGCCAGTAGTATAGGAGCAGCGGGAGTGGCTGAGCAGTTCTTC.

This chain links TRBV7-2 with TRBJ1-5, with D unresolved. This CDR3 has 15 amino acids. Germline CDR1 and CDR2: SGHTA and FQGNSA. V was pared by 0 bases and J by 0 bases, with 6 bases between. CDR3 in amino acids: CASSLATVSNQPQHF. The CDR3 DNA follows: TGTGCCAGCAGCTTAGCTACGGTTAGCAATCAGCCCCAGCATTTT.

This clone occurred a few times. The chain links TRBV27 to TRBJ2-1; D may be TRBD2 (6 bases). The ends were cut back, 3 bases at V and 4 bases at J, with 13 bases in the middle. Per the germline V gene, CDR1 is MNHEY and CDR2 is SMNVEV (reference sequence). The CDR3 contains 15 residues. The CDR3 DNA follows: TGTGCCAGCAGTTTTGGGCGGGGAGCATACAATGAGCAGTTCTTC. Amino acids: CASSFGRGAYNEQFF.

This sequence joins TRBV30 and TRBJ2-5, with TRBD2 as a possible D gene (5 bases). Germline assignment: CDR1 GTSNPN and CDR2 SVGIG (reference sequence). Trimming left V 2 bases short and J 4 bases short, with 11 bases between. There are 13 residues in the CDR3. This CDR3 reads CAWSIGTRETQYF. In DNA form, the CDR3 reads TGTGCCTGGAGTATTGGTACTAGAGAGACCCAGTACTTC.

The V gene is TRBV29-1, the J gene TRBJ1-6, with TRBD1 as a possible D gene (6 bases). V was shortened by 6 bases and J by 5 bases, with 14 bases between the two germline ends. This CDR3 region has 14 residues. Germline CDR1 is SQVTM and CDR2 is ANQGSEA. CDR3 protein: CSVAVDSNNSPLHF. The CDR3 coding sequence is TGCAGCGTAGCCGTGGACAGCAATAATTCACCCCTCCACTTT.

The chain couples TRBV7-2 to TRBJ2-3; D is unresolved. Germline assignment: CDR1 SGHTA and CDR2 FQGNSA. V was clipped by 2 bases and J by 2 bases, with 8 bases between them. The CDR3 has 14 amino acids. The CDR3 loop reads CASSLLGYTDTQYF. The CDR3, as DNA: TGTGCCAGCAGCTTACTCGGGTACACAGATACGCAGTATTTT.

The chain links TRBV6-5 to TRBJ1-4; 7 bases align to TRBD1. Germline V gives CDR1 MNHEY, CDR2 SVGAGI. Trimming cost V 6 bases and J 4 bases; bases outside gene matches: 5. The CDR3 runs to 14 residues. This CDR3 is CASRYTGVNEKLFF. The CDR3 coding sequence is TGTGCCAGCAGGTACACAGGGGTTAATGAAAAACTGTTTTTT.

A single count supports this clone. The J gene is TRBJ1-3, the V gene TRBV4-1; D is possibly TRBD1 (5 bases). Trimming removed 0 bases at V and 4 bases at J, with 10 bases between. Per germline, CDR1 MGHRA and CDR2 YSYEKL. The CDR3 consists of 15 residues. CDR3 loop: CASSQEGGVGNTIYF. For the CDR3, the DNA is TGCGCCAGCAGCCAAGAGGGGGGGGTAGGAAACACCATATATTTT.

This chain joins TRBV9 and TRBJ1-3; D possibly corresponds to TRBD1 (6 bases). Germline-derived CDR1 and CDR2 are SGDLS and YYNGEE. Trimming pared 4 bases from V and 0 bases from J, leaving 8 bases between. CDR3 size: 14 residues. The CDR3 region is CASSPGVSGNTIYF. CDR3 in DNA: TGTGCCAGCAGCCCAGGGGTCTCTGGAAACACCATATATTTT. The full variable domain, with the rest looked up from reference TRBV9 and TRBJ1-3, is DSGVTQTPKHLITATGQRVTLRCSPRSGDLSVYWYQQSLDQGLQFLIQYYNGEERAKGNILERFSAQQFPDLHSELNLSSLELGDSALYFCASSPGVSGNTIYFGEGSWLTVV.

Comments on this clone: This CDR3 is also generated by other DNA sequences in the sample. The genes are TRBV6-5 and TRBJ1-2; D is perhaps TRBD1 (6 bases). Germline V lookup: CDR1 MNHEY, CDR2 SVGAGI. Trimming took 6 bases from V and 2 from J, leaving 10 bases between them. This CDR3 is built from 13 residues. The CDR3 reads CASSRTGNYGYTF. CDR3 coding DNA: TGTGCCAGCAGCAGAACAGGGAACTATGGCTACACCTTC.